The entry below gives a single T cell receptor beta chain sequence along with its context. The clone's antigen remains unknown. Per-base qualities were not stored, and no clone one base away is much larger. This record belongs to a study of blood T cell repertoires in COVID-19 (dated by TCRdb to between 2020 and 2021). Context from the whole study: Samples from collaborators originated in the United States, Italy and Spain and spanned both the acute and convalescent phases of COVID-19. The prospective study material was composed of cDNA or gDNA derived from T cells, B-cell-depleted T cells, or PBMCs. Where available, HLA class I and class II types were taken from metadata supplied by the sample provider and were not determined by assay-based typing. The samples were drawn from two sources: the first 160 participants of the ongoing ImmuneRACE study, and 1,200 or so subjects contributed by 6 global collaborators. Deeply sampled blood TCRbeta repertoires from subjects exposed to, actively infected with, or recovered from COVID-19 were included in the dataset. A de-identified subject ID, COVID-19 status, age in years and sex were almost always included in the sample metadata. The repertoires were released in a freely available public database meant as a resource for research on the immune response to SARS-CoV-2.

The investigation overall reported the following: The quantity of clinical and demographic metadata differed by source and by participant and was supplied without curation.

CDR1 and CDR2 were assigned from the germline V gene (reference sequence) as SEHNR and FQNEAQ. The junction carries 14 bases between V and J, which are trimmed by 5 bases and 9 bases respectively. The CDR3 goes from the cysteine to the phenylalanine over 12 residues. The only DNA kept is the CDR3, 36 bases in frame from the first base. TCRbeta CDR3 regions were amplified from genomic DNA by means of the immunoSEQ Assay, a bias-controlled multiplex PCR. Under the source paper's analysis protocol: The number of nucleated cells in each sample was estimated by amplification of reference gene primers within the assay. Sequence reads were collapsed and filtered to measure the absolute abundance of every unique TCRbeta CDR3 rearrangement. For each sample, productive Simpson clonality was calculated as the square root of Simpson's diversity index across productive rearrangements. This immuneACCESS table, as held by TCRdb, lists in-frame sequences with V and J called but not all clones. Of the missing ones, under half trace to an unresolved V gene in checked studies; the others have no known cause. V, J and clone size are taken as reported in that table, and D and trimming were inferred from the DNA itself. The sample profile shows around 100,000 clones; around four fifths of them were found once. The ten largest clones take up over 20% of the sample.

Whole blood was collected in K2EDTA tubes by collaborating institutions according to the institutions' own protocols. Collaborator samples were shipped for TCRbeta analysis as frozen whole blood, isolated PBMCs, or DNA extracted from either sample type. Material for sequencing was peripheral blood. The chain links TRBV7-9 with TRBJ2-7; the D gene cannot be resolved reliably. The TCR originated in a man aged 55-75 years with acute or convalescent COVID-19. The nucleotides read TGTGCCAGCAGCCTATCTTTGGGCTTGCAGTACTTC. Its translation is CASSLSLGLQYF.